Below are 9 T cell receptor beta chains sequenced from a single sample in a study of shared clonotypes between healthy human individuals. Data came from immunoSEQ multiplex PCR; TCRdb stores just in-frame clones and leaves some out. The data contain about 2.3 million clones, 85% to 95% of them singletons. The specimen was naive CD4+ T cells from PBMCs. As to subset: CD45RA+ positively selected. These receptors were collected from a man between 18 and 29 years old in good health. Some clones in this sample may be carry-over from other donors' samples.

In nucleotides, the CDR3 is TGTGCCAGCGCTCAGGGGTCCTACAATGAGCAGTTCTTC. Encoded protein: CASAQGSYNEQFF. J is TRBJ2-1 and V is TRBV2, with D possibly being TRBD1 (6 bases). CDR1 and CDR2 (germline): SNHLY, FYNNEI. The CDR3 has 13 residues. Between the trimmed V and J ends, which lost 8 bases and 1 base, there was a span of 9 bases.

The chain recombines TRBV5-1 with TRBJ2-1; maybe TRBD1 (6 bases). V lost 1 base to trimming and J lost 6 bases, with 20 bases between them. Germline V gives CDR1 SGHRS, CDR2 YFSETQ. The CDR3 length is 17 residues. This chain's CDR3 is CASSLLPTGHRTNEQFF. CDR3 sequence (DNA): TGCGCCAGCAGCTTGTTGCCGACAGGTCATCGGACCAATGAGCAGTTCTTC.

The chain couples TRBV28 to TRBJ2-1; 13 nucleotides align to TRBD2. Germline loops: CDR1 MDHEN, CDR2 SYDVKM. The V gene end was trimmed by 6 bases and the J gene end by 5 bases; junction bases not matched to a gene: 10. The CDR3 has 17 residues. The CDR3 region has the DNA TGTGCCAGCAGGCCGGGGGGACTAGCGGGAATCGACAATGAGCAGTTCTTC. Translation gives CASRPGGLAGIDNEQFF.

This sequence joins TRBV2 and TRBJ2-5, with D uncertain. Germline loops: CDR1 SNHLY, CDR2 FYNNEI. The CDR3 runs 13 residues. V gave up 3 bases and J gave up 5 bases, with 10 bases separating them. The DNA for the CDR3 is TGTGCCAGCAGTGAGTACTCCCGGGAGACCCAGTACTTC. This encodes CASSEYSRETQYF.

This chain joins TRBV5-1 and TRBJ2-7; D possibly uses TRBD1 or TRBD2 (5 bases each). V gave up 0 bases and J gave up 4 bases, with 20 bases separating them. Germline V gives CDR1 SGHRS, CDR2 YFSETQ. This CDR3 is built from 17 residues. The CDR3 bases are TGCGCCAGCAGCTTGGGGGACCGCAGTACTAGGGGTTACGAGCAGTACTTC. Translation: CASSLGDRSTRGYEQYF.

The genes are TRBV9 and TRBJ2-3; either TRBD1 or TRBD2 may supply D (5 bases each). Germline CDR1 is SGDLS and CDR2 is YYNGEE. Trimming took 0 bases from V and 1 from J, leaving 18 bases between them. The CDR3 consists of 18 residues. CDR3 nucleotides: TGTGCCAGCAGCGTAGCTTGGGGGTCTGGGAGCGGCACAGATACGCAGTATTTT. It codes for CASSVAWGSGSGTDTQYF.

The CDR3 loop reads CASTPGGLGAGELFF. CDR3 DNA: TGCGCCAGCACCCCCGGAGGGTTGGGTGCCGGGGAGCTGTTTTTT. The chain couples TRBV5-1 to TRBJ2-2; possible D gene TRBD2, 6 bases. The ends were cut back, 6 bases at V and 6 bases at J, with 18 bases in the middle. Per germline, CDR1 SGHRS and CDR2 YFSETQ. The CDR3 spans 15 residues.

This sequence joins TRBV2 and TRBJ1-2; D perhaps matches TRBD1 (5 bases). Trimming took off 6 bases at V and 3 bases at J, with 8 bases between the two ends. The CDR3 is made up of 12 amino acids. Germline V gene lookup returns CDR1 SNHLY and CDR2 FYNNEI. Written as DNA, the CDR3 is TGTGCCAGCAGGGGGGACTACTATGGCTACACCTTC. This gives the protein CASRGDYYGYTF.

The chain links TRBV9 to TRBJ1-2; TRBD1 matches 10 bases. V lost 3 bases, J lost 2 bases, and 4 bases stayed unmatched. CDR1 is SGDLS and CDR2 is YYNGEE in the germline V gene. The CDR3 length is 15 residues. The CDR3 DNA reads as TGTGCCAGCAGCGAAGTGGGACAGGGGAACTATGGCTACACCTTC. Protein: CASSEVGQGNYGYTF.